These 23 T cell receptor beta chains came from one sample sequenced in a study of Ad26.COV2.S vaccination and SARS-CoV-2 variants. Treatment of the sample: roughly 20 received Ad26.COV2.S at low or high dose, single or two shots; about 5 received placebo; per-sample allocation not given. On day 63 after the first injection, vaccine and placebo recipients gave samples. Sequenced by immunoSEQ multiplex PCR; TCRdb stores in-frame clones only, minus some. This sample yields about 350,000 clones, of which approximately 90% are seen a single time; 5% belongs to the top ten. The specimen was peripheral blood, collected in a trial of Ad26.COV2.S vaccine versus placebo. These receptors all come from a person between 18 and 60 years old who received the Ad26.COV2.S COVID-19 vaccine or a placebo.

CDR3 sequence reads: CASSLIRGRRTEAFF. Here the CDR3 DNA reads TGTGCCAGCAGCCTCATCAGGGGGCGGCGTACTGAAGCTTTCTTT. This chain uses TRBV11-2 with TRBJ1-1; 8 bases fit TRBD1. CDR3 length equals 15 residues. Germline CDR1 SGHAT, CDR2 FQNNGV. V shed 5 bases and J 5 bases; nucleotides not matched to a gene: 10.

The gene calls are TRBV5-6 and TRBJ2-7; D call uncertain. The CDR3 runs 14 residues. Trimming shortened V by 1 base and J by 2 bases, and 10 bases separated the two germline ends. The germline gives CDR1 SGHDT, CDR2 YYEEEE. The CDR3 region is CASSLNTDTYEQYF. The CDR3 DNA sequence: TGTGCCAGCAGCTTGAACACAGACACCTACGAGCAGTACTTC. The full variable domain, in which reference TRBV5-6 and TRBJ2-7 provide the parts outside the CDR3, is DAGVTQSPTHLIKTRGQQVTLRCSPKSGHDTVSWYQQALGQGPQFIFQYYEEEERQRGNFPDRFSGHQFPNYSSELNVNALLLGDSALYLCASSLNTDTYEQYFGPGTRLTVT.

This clone was observed a handful of times. The chain has TRBV5-1 and TRBJ2-3; tentative D call: TRBD2 (6 bases). Germline loops: CDR1 SGHRS, CDR2 YFSETQ. V gave up 0 bases and J gave up 5 bases, with 10 bases separating them. The length of the CDR3 is 14 residues. CDR3 sequence: CASSLGRELDTQYF. The CDR3 DNA reads TGCGCCAGCAGCTTGGGACGGGAGTTAGATACGCAGTATTTT.

The J gene is TRBJ2-2, the V gene TRBV5-1, with a weak D call TRBD1 (6 bases). Germline CDR1 reads SGHRS; CDR2 reads YFSETQ. Trimming stripped 3 bases from V and 0 bases from J, with 12 bases between. The CDR3 length is 16 residues. This CDR3 is CASSSTGTPNTGELFF. The CDR3 region has the DNA TGCGCCAGCAGCTCCACCGGGACACCGAACACCGGGGAGCTGTTTTTT.

The V gene is TRBV9, the J gene TRBJ2-3; unclear D gene. The V gene lost 1 base and the J gene lost 6 bases, with 9 bases spanning the gap. From germline, CDR1 is SGDLS and CDR2 YYNGEE. The CDR3 contains 13 residues. The CDR3 here is CASSVSLWDTQYF. CDR3 bases: TGTGCCAGCAGCGTAAGTCTCTGGGATACGCAGTATTTT.

This chain connects TRBV5-1 to TRBJ2-5, with 10 bases fitting TRBD2. CDR1 SGHRS and CDR2 YFSETQ come from the germline V gene. With 4 bases clipped from V and 2 bases from J, the junction kept 2 bases outside the gene matches. The CDR3 has 14 residues. Here the CDR3 reads CASSRTSGQETQYF. Written as DNA, the CDR3 is TGCGCCAGCAGCCGGACTAGCGGACAAGAGACCCAGTACTTC.

Details on this clone: This sample also contains other DNA sequences that code for the same CDR3. The rearrangement joins TRBV27 to TRBJ2-5, with D tentatively TRBD1 (6 bases). In germline, CDR1 is MNHEY, CDR2 SMNVEV (reference sequence). The CDR3 runs to 13 residues. V lost 5 bases and J lost 5, with 12 bases in between. CDR3 nucleotides: TGTGCCAGCAGTCCCCAGGGGTGGGAGACCCAGTACTTC. Its protein product is CASSPQGWETQYF.

This chain uses TRBV7-8 with TRBJ2-1; D not certain. Trimming pared 0 bases from V and 6 bases from J, leaving 9 bases between. The CDR3 sequence is 14 residues long. CDR1 SGHVS and CDR2 FQNEAQ come from the germline V gene. The DNA of the CDR3 is TGTGCCAGCAGCTTAGCCGGGTCCAGCAATGAGCAGTTCTTC. Its translation is CASSLAGSSNEQFF.

The chain uses TRBV24-1 and TRBJ2-1; the match to TRBD1 covers 12 bases. Germline trimming cut 3 bases from V and 4 bases from J; bases unmatched to any gene: 6. The CDR3 length is 17 residues. Germline CDR1 is KGHDR and CDR2 is SFDVKD. The CDR3, as DNA: TGTGCCACCAGTGATCGACCGGGACAGGGGGCTTACAATGAGCAGTTCTTC. This encodes CATSDRPGQGAYNEQFF.

V gene TRBV6-2 or TRBV6-3 combines with J gene TRBJ1-4; maybe TRBD1 (5 bases). The V gene lost 6 bases and the J gene lost 7 bases, with 15 bases spanning the gap. The CDR3 runs to 14 residues. CDR1 is MNHEY and CDR2 is SVGEGT in the germline V gene. The CDR3 region is CASSPGLLGEKLFF. CDR3 in DNA: TGTGCCAGCAGCCCAGGGTTGCTAGGTGAAAAACTGTTTTTT.

This rearrangement joins TRBV7-2 to TRBJ2-5; unclear D gene. V was cut by 5 bases and J by 3 bases, with 16 bases left in between. Germline V lookup: CDR1 SGHTA, CDR2 FQGNSA. This CDR3 contains 15 residues. The CDR3 DNA sequence: TGTGCCAGCAGCCCTTCGGGCCGGATAGAAGAGACCCAGTACTTC. It codes for CASSPSGRIEETQYF.

The J gene is TRBJ1-2, the V gene TRBV5-1; no clear D gene. CDR1 SGHRS and CDR2 YFSETQ come from the germline V gene. V dropped 0 bases and J dropped 6 bases, with 12 bases sitting between them. This CDR3 is 14 amino acids long. This chain's CDR3 is CASSLASAGDGYTF. The CDR3 DNA is TGCGCCAGCAGCTTGGCCTCGGCAGGTGATGGCTACACCTTC.

The V and J genes are TRBV9 and TRBJ2-3; D is uncertain. CDR1 and CDR2 from the germline V gene are SGDLS and YYNGEE. The CDR3 sequence is 15 residues long. Between the trimmed V and J ends, which lost 0 bases and 2 bases, there was a span of 10 bases. The CDR3 DNA sequence: TGTGCCAGCAGCGTAGTTCCCTCCTTCACAGATACGCAGTATTTT. Translation: CASSVVPSFTDTQYF.

V is TRBV9 and J is TRBJ1-2; tentative D call: TRBD1 (6 bases). V was shortened by 0 bases and J by 3 bases, with 9 bases between the two germline ends. This CDR3 has 14 amino acids. The germline V gene has CDR1 SGDLS and CDR2 YYNGEE. The chain's CDR3 is CASSVESGDYGYTF. As DNA, the CDR3 is TGTGCCAGCAGCGTAGAATCAGGGGACTATGGCTACACCTTC.

This sequence joins TRBV6-6 and TRBJ1-6; 10 bases map to TRBD1. The CDR3 spans 15 residues. V shed 0 bases and J 7 bases; nucleotides not matched to a gene: 0. Germline CDR1 and CDR2: MNHNY and SVGAGI (reference sequence). For the CDR3, the DNA is TGTGCCAGCAGTTACTCGACAGGGGGCAATTCACCCCTCCACTTT. Translating it yields CASSYSTGGNSPLHF.

This chain uses TRBV2 with TRBJ2-3, with 14 bases fitting TRBD2. The CDR3 has 17 amino acids. The J segment lost 8 bases and the V segment lost 6 bases, leaving 13 bases of the junction unmatched. The V gene's germline CDR1 is SNHLY and CDR2 FYNNEI. The CDR3 DNA sequence: TGTGCCAGCAGGTGGCAGCCGGGACTAGCGGGGGATAGTACGCAGTATTTT. It yields the protein CASRWQPGLAGDSTQYF.

This rearrangement joins TRBV6-2 or TRBV6-3 to TRBJ1-6; D is possibly TRBD1 (5 bases). CDR3 size: 15 residues. Trimming cost V 4 bases and J 6 bases, with 13 bases left between them. CDR1 MNHEY and CDR2 SVGEGT come from the germline V gene. Written as DNA, the CDR3 is TGTGCCAGCAGTTGGACAATGGTGTCTAATTCACCCCTCCACTTT. Encoded protein: CASSWTMVSNSPLHF.

The chain links TRBV28 to TRBJ1-3, with 9 bases lining up with TRBD1. The J segment lost 3 bases and the V segment lost 4 bases, leaving 7 bases of the junction unmatched. The CDR3 loop spans 16 amino acids. Germline values: CDR1 MDHEN, CDR2 SYDVKM. CDR3 sequence reads: CASSSRTGDVGNTIYF. The DNA of the CDR3 is TGTGCCAGCAGTTCCAGGACAGGGGATGTTGGAAACACCATATATTTT.

This clone has more than one count but fewer than ten. The J gene is TRBJ2-3, the V gene TRBV18; the D is unclear. This CDR3 is 16 amino acids long. The germline CDR1 and CDR2 sequences are KGHSH and LQKENI. Deletions cut 1 base from V and 0 bases from J, with 11 bases between. The CDR3 spells CASSPRTSTSTDTQYF. The DNA for the CDR3 is TGTGCCAGCTCACCACGGACGTCTACTAGCACAGATACGCAGTATTTT. The whole variable domain, filled in from reference TRBV18 and TRBJ2-3, reads NAGVMQNPRHLVRRRGQEARLRCSPMKGHSHVYWYRQLPEEGLKFMVYLQKENIIDESGMPKERFSAEFPKEGPSILRIQQVVRGDSAAYFCASSPRTSTSTDTQYFGPGTRLTVL.

The rearrangement joins TRBV5-1 to TRBJ2-2, with 10 bases that match TRBD1. The CDR3 length is 16 residues. The V segment lost 2 bases and the J segment 3 bases; nucleotides outside the gene matches: 4. Per germline, CDR1 SGHRS and CDR2 YFSETQ. This CDR3 reads CASSFQTGGYTGELFF. CDR3 bases: TGCGCCAGCAGCTTTCAGACAGGGGGCTACACCGGGGAGCTGTTTTTT.

The rearrangement uses TRBV28 and TRBJ1-2; weak D call: TRBD1 (6 bases). The V gene lost 6 bases and the J gene lost 4 bases, with 12 bases spanning the gap. Germline loops: CDR1 MDHEN, CDR2 SYDVKM. This CDR3 comprises 13 residues. CDR3 residues: CASRTGHSYGYTF. The DNA of the CDR3 is TGTGCCAGCAGGACGGGACACTCCTATGGCTACACCTTC.

This clone has only a few counts. The chain has TRBV7-2 and TRBJ1-3, with 9 positions matching TRBD1. The V gene's germline CDR1 is SGHTA and CDR2 FQGNSA. V trimming: 3 bases; J trimming: 0 bases; junction bases outside the gene matches: 12. This CDR3 spans 19 amino acids. The CDR3 DNA reads as TGTGCCAGCAGCTTCGGAGCGGACAGGGGCCTTTCCTCTGGAAACACCATATATTTT. Encoded protein: CASSFGADRGLSSGNTIYF.

The chain has TRBV19 and TRBJ1-5; a weak D match, TRBD1 (5 bases). Germline-derived CDR1 and CDR2 are LNHDA and SQIVND (reference sequence). Trimming shortened V by 4 bases and J by 3 bases, and 13 bases separated the two germline ends. CDR3 size: 15 residues. Here the CDR3 DNA reads TGTGCCAGTAGTAGGGCACAGGTGATCAATCAGCCCCAGCATTTT. Translation: CASSRAQVINQPQHF.